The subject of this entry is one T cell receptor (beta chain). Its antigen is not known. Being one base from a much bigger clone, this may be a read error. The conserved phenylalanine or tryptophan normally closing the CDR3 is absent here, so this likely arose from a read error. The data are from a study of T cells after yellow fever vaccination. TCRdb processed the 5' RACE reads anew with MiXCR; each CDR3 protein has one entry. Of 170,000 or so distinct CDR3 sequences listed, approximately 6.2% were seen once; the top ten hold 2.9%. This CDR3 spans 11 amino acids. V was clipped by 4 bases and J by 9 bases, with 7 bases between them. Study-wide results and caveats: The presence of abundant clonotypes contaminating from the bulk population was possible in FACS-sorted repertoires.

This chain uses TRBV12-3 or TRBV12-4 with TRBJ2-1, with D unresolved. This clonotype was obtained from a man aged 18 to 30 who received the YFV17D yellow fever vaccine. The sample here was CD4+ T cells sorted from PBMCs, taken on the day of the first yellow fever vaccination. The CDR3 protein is CASSSRSEQFL. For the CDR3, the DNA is TGTGCCAGCAGTTCCCGCAGTGAGCAGTTCTTG.